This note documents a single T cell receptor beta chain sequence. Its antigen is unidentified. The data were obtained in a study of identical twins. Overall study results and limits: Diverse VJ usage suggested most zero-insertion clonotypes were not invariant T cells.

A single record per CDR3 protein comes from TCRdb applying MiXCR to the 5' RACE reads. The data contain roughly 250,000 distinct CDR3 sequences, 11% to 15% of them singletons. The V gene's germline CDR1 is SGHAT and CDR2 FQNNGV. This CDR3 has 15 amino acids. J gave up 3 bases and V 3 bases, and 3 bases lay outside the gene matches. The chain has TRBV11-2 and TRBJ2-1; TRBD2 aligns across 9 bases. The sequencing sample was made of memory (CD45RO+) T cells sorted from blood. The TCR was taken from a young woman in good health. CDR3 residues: CASSFTTSGYNEQFF. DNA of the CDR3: TGTGCCAGCAGCTTCACGACTAGCGGCTACAATGAGCAGTTCTTC.